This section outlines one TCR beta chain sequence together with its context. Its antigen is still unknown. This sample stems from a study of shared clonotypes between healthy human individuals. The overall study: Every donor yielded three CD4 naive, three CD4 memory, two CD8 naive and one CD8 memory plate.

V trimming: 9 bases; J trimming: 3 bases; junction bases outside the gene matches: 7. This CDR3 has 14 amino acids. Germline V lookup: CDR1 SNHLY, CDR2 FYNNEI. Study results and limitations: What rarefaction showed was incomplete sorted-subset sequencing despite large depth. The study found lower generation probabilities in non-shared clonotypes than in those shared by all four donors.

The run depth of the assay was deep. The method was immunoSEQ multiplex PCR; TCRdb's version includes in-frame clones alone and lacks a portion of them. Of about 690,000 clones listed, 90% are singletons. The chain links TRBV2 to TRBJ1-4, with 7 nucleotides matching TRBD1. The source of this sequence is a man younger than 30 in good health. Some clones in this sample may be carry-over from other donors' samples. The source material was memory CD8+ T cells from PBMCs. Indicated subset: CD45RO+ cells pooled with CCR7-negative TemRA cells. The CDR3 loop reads CASSRTGPNEKLFF. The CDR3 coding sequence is TGTGCCAGTAGTAGGACAGGACCTAATGAAAAACTGTTTTTT.